These 18 T cell receptor beta chains originate from one sample sequenced in a study of blood T cell repertoires in COVID-19. TCRdb's table, derived via immunoSEQ multiplex PCR, lists solely in-frame clones and lacks some. The table lists about 130,000 clones, around 85% of them singletons. Sequencing was performed on peripheral blood. These receptors all stem from a woman in her forties or fifties who had recovered from COVID-19.

The chain recombines TRBV6-5 with TRBJ2-7; D unresolved. The CDR3 runs 14 residues. The germline gives CDR1 MNHEY, CDR2 SVGAGI. V lost 0 bases, J lost 1 base, and 7 bases lay in between. The chain's CDR3 is CASSYSPGSYEQYF. The CDR3 nucleotides are TGTGCCAGCAGTTACTCACCAGGATCCTACGAGCAGTACTTC.

The chain is built from TRBV30 and TRBJ1-2; 7 positions match TRBD1. Germline CDR1 is GTSNPN and CDR2 is SVGIG (reference sequence). With 4 bases clipped from V and 11 bases from J, the junction kept 10 bases outside the gene matches. This CDR3 has 12 amino acids. CDR3 sequence (DNA): TGTGCCTGGAACCAAGGGACAGTAAGTTACACCTTC. Translating gives CAWNQGTVSYTF. The complete variable domain, with remaining parts taken from reference TRBV30 and TRBJ1-2, reads SQTIHQWPATLVQPVGSPLSLECTVEGTSNPNLYWYRQAAGRGLQLLFYSVGIGQISSEVPQNLSASRPQDRQFILSSKKLLLSDSGFYLCAWNQGTVSYTFGSGTRLTVV.

The chain is built from TRBV5-5 and TRBJ2-6, with TRBD1 matching over 9 bases. There are 17 residues in the CDR3. Germline trimming cut 5 bases from V and 0 bases from J; bases unmatched to any gene: 6. Germline-derived CDR1 and CDR2 are SGHKS and YYEKEE (reference sequence). The chain's CDR3 is CASRSGTGYSGANVLTF. CDR3 sequence (DNA): TGTGCCAGCAGGTCCGGGACAGGGTACTCTGGGGCCAACGTCCTGACTTTC. The entire variable domain, with the rest obtained from reference TRBV5-5 and TRBJ2-6, is as follows: DAGVTQSPTHLIKTRGQQVTLRCSPISGHKSVSWYQQVLGQGPQFIFQYYEKEERGRGNFPDRFSARQFPNYSSELNVNALLLGDSALYLCASRSGTGYSGANVLTFGAGSRLTVL.

This chain joins TRBV5-5 and TRBJ1-4, with TRBD1 matching over 7 bases. V lost 2 bases to trimming and J lost 5 bases; unmatched junction nucleotides: 15. CDR1 and CDR2 (germline): SGHKS, YYEKEE (reference sequence). The CDR3 has 18 residues. The CDR3 loop is CASSFLTGESTLNEKLFF. DNA of the CDR3: TGTGCCAGCAGCTTTCTAACAGGGGAGAGTACCCTAAATGAAAAACTGTTTTTT.

This clone has a single count. The gene calls are TRBV24-1 and TRBJ2-2, with D possibly TRBD2 on 6 matching bases. The V and J ends lost 7 bases and 6 bases respectively, with 17 bases between them. Germline CDR1 reads KGHDR; CDR2 reads SFDVKD. This CDR3 has 15 amino acids. This CDR3 reads CATSLGGPDPGELFF. The CDR3 nucleotides read TGTGCCACCAGCTTAGGAGGGCCGGATCCCGGGGAGCTGTTTTTT.

The genes are TRBV5-1 and TRBJ1-2; D gene unclear. V lost 5 bases, J lost 2 bases, and 7 bases lay in between. The CDR3 runs 12 residues. CDR1 and CDR2 from the germline V gene are SGHRS and YFSETQ. Written as DNA, the CDR3 is TGCGCCAGCAGTCGGGTCAACTATGGCTACACCTTC. Translation gives CASSRVNYGYTF. The full variable domain, its missing parts supplied by reference TRBV5-1 and TRBJ1-2, is KAGVTQTPRYLIKTRGQQVTLSCSPISGHRSVSWYQQTPGQGLQFLFEYFSETQRNKGNFPGRFSGRQFSNSRSEMNVSTLELGDSALYLCASSRVNYGYTFGSGTRLTVV.

With regard to this clone: The conserved final phenylalanine or tryptophan is absent from the CDR3, which likely points to a read error. The DNA is omitted, as the CDR3 cannot be located on it reliably, and the CDR3 follows TCRdb's listing. This chain connects TRBV2 to TRBJ2-3; the table names TRBD1, a call not compared with the DNA. The CDR3 totals 11 residues, both ends included. Germline loops: CDR1 SNHLY, CDR2 FYNNEI. The CDR3 spells CASSDVGPTFG.

This chain links TRBV29-1 with TRBJ1-2; D remains ambiguous. This CDR3 comprises 14 residues. Germline-derived CDR1 and CDR2 are SQVTM and ANQGSEA. Trimming stripped 1 base from V and 1 base from J, with 10 bases between. The CDR3 DNA follows: TGCAGCGTTGAAGTGGGGAGCTTTAACTATGGCTACACCTTC. Protein: CSVEVGSFNYGYTF.

The rearrangement joins TRBV7-3 to TRBJ2-3; D is possibly TRBD2 (6 bases). Germline CDR1 is SGHTA and CDR2 is FQGTGA. V was shortened by 4 bases and J by 8 bases, with 13 bases between the two germline ends. CDR3 length equals 13 residues. CDR3: CASSSRMGGTQYF. The CDR3 nucleotides read TGTGCCAGCAGCTCCCGGATGGGGGGTACGCAGTATTTT.

The chain joins TRBV18 to TRBJ1-6; D is ambiguous. V shed 6 bases and J shed 3 bases, with 12 bases lying between them. The germline CDR1 and CDR2 sequences are KGHSH and LQKENI. The CDR3 extends over 15 amino acids. CDR3 sequence: CASSPTGIYNSPLHF. DNA for the CDR3: TGTGCCAGCTCCCCCACCGGGATCTATAATTCACCCCTCCACTTT.

The rearrangement links TRBV24-1 to TRBJ1-2; 7 bases fit TRBD1. V gave up 6 bases and J gave up 2 bases; unmatched junction bases: 5. The CDR3 runs 14 residues. From germline, CDR1 is KGHDR and CDR2 SFDVKD. CDR3 region: CATSQGGANYGYTF. In nucleotides, the CDR3 is TGTGCCACCAGTCAAGGGGGCGCGAACTATGGCTACACCTTC.

The chain uses TRBV4-2 and TRBJ1-2; D may be TRBD1 (6 bases). CDR3 size: 14 residues. The germline CDR1 and CDR2 sequences are LGHNA and YNFKEQ. Trimming removed 6 bases from V and 2 bases from J, with 13 bases in between. The CDR3 sequence is CASSFGQLNYGYTF. The CDR3 DNA reads as TGTGCCAGCAGTTTTGGACAGCTAAACTATGGCTACACCTTC.

The chain has TRBV7-9 and TRBJ2-2, with 7 bases aligning to TRBD2. The CDR3 is 18 residues long. Looked up from germline, CDR1 is SEHNR and CDR2 is FQNEAQ (reference sequence). V shed 4 bases and J 1 base; nucleotides not matched to a gene: 12. The chain's CDR3 is CASSSGTTRGRNTGELFF. The DNA for the CDR3 is TGTGCCAGCAGCTCCGGGACTACCCGAGGGCGGAACACCGGGGAGCTGTTTTTT.

CDR3 nucleotides: TGTGCCAGTAGTATTGGTCGCGTGAGGGTGGGCACAGATACGCAGTATTTT. This sequence encodes CASSIGRVRVGTDTQYF. V gene TRBV19 combines with J gene TRBJ2-3, with D maybe TRBD2 (5 bases). Trimming took off 3 bases at V and 1 base at J, with 17 bases between the two ends. CDR3 length: 17 amino acids. The germline V gene encodes CDR1 LNHDA and CDR2 SQIVND (reference sequence).

The chain links TRBV7-8 to TRBJ1-3; D uncertain. Trimming removed 2 bases at V and 2 bases at J, with 13 bases between. CDR1 is SGHVS, CDR2 FQNEAQ, per germline. The CDR3 runs to 16 residues. CDR3 DNA: TGTGCCAGCAGCTTACAGGTGGTGGGTGCTGGAAACACCATATATTTT. Protein sequence: CASSLQVVGAGNTIYF.

The genes are TRBV7-8 and TRBJ2-7, with D hard to call. This CDR3 contains 13 residues. V lost 1 base to trimming and J lost 0 bases, with 4 bases between them. Per germline, CDR1 SGHVS and CDR2 FQNEAQ. The CDR3: CASSLGHSYEQYF. As DNA, the CDR3 is TGTGCCAGCAGCTTAGGACACTCCTACGAGCAGTACTTC. Combining the CDR3 with reference TRBV7-8 and TRBJ2-7 gives the whole variable domain GAGVSQSPRYKVAKRGQDVALRCDPISGHVSLFWYQQALGQGPEFLTYFQNEAQLDKSGLPSDRFFAERPEGSVSTLKIQRTQQEDSAVYLCASSLGHSYEQYFGPGTRLTVT.

The chain recombines TRBV5-5 with TRBJ2-7; D not certain. Germline CDR1 reads SGHKS; CDR2 reads YYEKEE (reference sequence). V shed 6 bases and J shed 5 bases, with 18 bases lying between them. The CDR3 spans 14 residues. This chain's CDR3 is CASTATWVQDEQYF. In nucleotides, the CDR3 is TGTGCCAGCACCGCCACATGGGTCCAGGACGAGCAGTACTTC.

V and J are TRBV7-9 and TRBJ2-7; weak D call: TRBD2 (6 bases). The CDR3 consists of 14 residues. With 1 base removed from V and 4 bases from J, the gap between germline ends came to 11 bases. Germline CDR1 and CDR2: SEHNR and FQNEAQ (reference sequence). The CDR3 DNA reads TGTGCCAGCAGCTTAGAGATGGGGAGGTACGAGCAGTACTTC. Protein: CASSLEMGRYEQYF.